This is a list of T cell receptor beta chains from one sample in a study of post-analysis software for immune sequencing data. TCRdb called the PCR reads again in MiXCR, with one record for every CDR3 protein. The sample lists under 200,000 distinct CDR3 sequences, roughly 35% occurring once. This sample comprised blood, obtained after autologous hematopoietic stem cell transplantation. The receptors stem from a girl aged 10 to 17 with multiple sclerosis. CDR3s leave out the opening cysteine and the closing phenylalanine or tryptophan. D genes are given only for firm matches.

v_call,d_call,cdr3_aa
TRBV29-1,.,SAEDRHTEAF
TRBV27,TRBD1,ASSLSGGPSTEAF
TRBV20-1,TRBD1,SASPQGAWNGYT
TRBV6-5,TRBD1,ASSYAEGTGGYEQF
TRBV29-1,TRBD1,SVDRDREAF
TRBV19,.,ASSDTGLGKTQY
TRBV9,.,ASSVAVANTEAF
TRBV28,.,ASKDGTNYGYT
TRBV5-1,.,ASSFQGGGTEAF
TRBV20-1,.,SAGLSYEQY
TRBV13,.,ASSLGKNHYEQY
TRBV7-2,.,ASSTPQGSSGRKNIQY
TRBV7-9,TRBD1,ASSPDGTATEAF
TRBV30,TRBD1,AWQGVGNQPQH
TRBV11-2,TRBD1,ASSLEGTAINEQY
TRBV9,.,ASSPPWGNTEAF
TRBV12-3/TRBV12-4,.,AGSLGGSVGEQY
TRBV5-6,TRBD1,ASSLGQGARSTSPLH
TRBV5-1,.,ASSLDIRGYEQY
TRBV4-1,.,ASSQEGGDPYNEQF
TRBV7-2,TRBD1,ASSLDGRGTDTQY
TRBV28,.,ASRGPGYEQY
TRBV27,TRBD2,ASSFLGLAGETQY
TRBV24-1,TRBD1,ATSDLGQGAADTQY
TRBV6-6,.,AYQTGNEQF
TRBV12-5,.,ASGLPPGAPTNEQY
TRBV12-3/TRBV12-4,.,ASSLGAISGNTIY
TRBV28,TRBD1,ASSITGDGNEQF
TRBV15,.,ATNRGRDVRETQY
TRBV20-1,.,RATSGRYEQY
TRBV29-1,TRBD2,SVDGTSGRLYNEQF
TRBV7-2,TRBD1,ASSDPQGQQETQY
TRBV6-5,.,ASTLGGEQY
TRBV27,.,ASSLAYGQFTEAF
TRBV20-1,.,SARAGWGVPSYEQY
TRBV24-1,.,ATSPGHYSNQPQH
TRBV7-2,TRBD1,ASSLKSTGGEETQY
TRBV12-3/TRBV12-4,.,ASRYTRVSSDTQY
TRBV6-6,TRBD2,ASRLAGGPPYEQY
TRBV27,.,ASSPGSFYEQY
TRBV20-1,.,SARDSNYGYT
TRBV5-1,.,ASRGPVGAVFTDTQY
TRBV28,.,ASSLRPLPAYGYT
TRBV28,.,ASTPASATYEQY
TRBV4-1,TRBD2,ASSQEKTSGSSYNEQF
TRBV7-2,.,ASRGQPYNEQF
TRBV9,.,ASSVESGSTDTQY
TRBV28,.,ASSSLGNAF
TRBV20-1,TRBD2,SARVGTSGYNEQF